The clone carrying this T cell receptor beta chain was counted between two and nine times. Its target is unknown. MiXCR was run by TCRdb on the RACE reads, yielding one entry per CDR3 protein. The top ten hold about 1.5% of the sample, which has around 62,000 distinct CDR3 sequences, approximately 7% seen once. Time point given: pre-sensitization, week 0. Regarding treatment: therapeutic diphenylcyclopropenone sensitization with weekly scalp DPC. At every patch-test visit, blood was drawn before the patch test was applied. The entry originates in a study of human T cells and chemical hapten exposure. Study at large: Subjects had 2% DPC placed on roughly 2 cm by roughly 2 cm of upper inner arm skin for sensitization. Regarding the study as a whole: Following DPC sensitization, TCRs present above 1 in 1000 frequency showed no change.

The starting material was whole blood, obtained in connection with sensitization to the hapten diphenylcyclopropenone (DPC). The TCR was taken from a woman in her 30s with alopecia areata. Some clones in this sample may be carry-over from other donors' samples.

CDR3 bases: TGTGCCAGCAGAGGGGACAGGGGGACCTACGAGCAGTACTTC. Its translation: CASRGDRGTYEQYF. V usage is TRBV6-2 or TRBV6-3 and J usage is TRBJ2-7, with TRBD1 matching 11 bases. Trimming removed 6 bases from V and 2 bases from J; junction bases left unmatched: 3. Germline CDR1 reads MNHEY; CDR2 reads SVGEGT. The CDR3 totals 14 residues.